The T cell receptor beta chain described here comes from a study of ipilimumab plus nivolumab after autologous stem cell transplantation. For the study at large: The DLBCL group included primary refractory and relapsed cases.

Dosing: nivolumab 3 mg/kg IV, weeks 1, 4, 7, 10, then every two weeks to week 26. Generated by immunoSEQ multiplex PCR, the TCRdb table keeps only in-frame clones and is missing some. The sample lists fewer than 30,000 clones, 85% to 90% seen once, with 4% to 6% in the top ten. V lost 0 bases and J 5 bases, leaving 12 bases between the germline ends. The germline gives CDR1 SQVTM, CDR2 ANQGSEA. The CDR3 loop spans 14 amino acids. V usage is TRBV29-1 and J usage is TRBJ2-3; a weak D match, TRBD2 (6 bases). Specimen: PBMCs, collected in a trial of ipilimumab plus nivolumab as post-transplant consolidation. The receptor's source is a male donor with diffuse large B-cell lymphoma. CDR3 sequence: CSVEDGTSGDTQYF. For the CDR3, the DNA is TGCAGCGTTGAAGACGGGACTTCAGGAGATACGCAGTATTTT.